This entry describes one TCR beta chain. This sample was included in a study of blood T cell repertoires in COVID-19. About the study: Researchers got acute and convalescent COVID-19 samples from the United States, Italy and Spain.

Clones were read by immunoSEQ multiplex PCR, and TCRdb kept only the in-frame ones, dropping some. The repertoire has hundreds of thousands of clones, 85% to 90% of them found once; the top ten carry 0.85% to 0.95%. Participants spanned ages roughly 18 to 90 years and resided in about 24 US areas. Membership in each cohort depended on participant-reported clinical history. This TCR came from a man in his fifties who had been exposed to COVID-19. The source material was PBMCs or T cells enriched from blood (not recorded which).

CDR3: CATSETGQPIETF. In nucleotides, the CDR3 is TGTGCCACCAGTGAGACGGGACAGCCTATTGAGACCTTC. The rearrangement uses TRBV24-1 and TRBJ1-2; 7 bases align to TRBD1. Germline values: CDR1 KGHDR, CDR2 SFDVKD. This CDR3 has 13 amino acids. J lost 14 bases, V lost 4 bases, and 12 bases had no gene match.